One sample yielded the 30 T cell receptor beta chains listed below, sequenced in a study of T cells in Graves' hyperthyroidism and ophthalmopathy. TCR beta CDR3 regions were amplified from RNA. The HTBI set primed first-round TCR CDR3 RT-PCR. TCRdb processed the multiplex PCR reads anew with MiXCR; each CDR3 protein has one entry. The table shows around 600,000 distinct CDR3 sequences, with over 12% occurring only once. The sample taken for sequencing was blood. These receptors all come from a woman in her late teens or twenties with Graves' ophthalmopathy.

This clonotype was recorded at least ten times. The gene calls are TRBV12-3 or TRBV12-4 and TRBJ2-1, with 9 bases matching TRBD1. Germline trimming cut 5 bases from V and 8 bases from J; bases unmatched to any gene: 10. The CDR3 has 15 amino acids. CDR3 protein: CASSPFATGGYEQFF. The CDR3 nucleotides are TGTGCCAGCAGTCCGTTCGCCACAGGGGGCTATGAGCAGTTCTTC.

The genes are TRBV19 and TRBJ2-7, with no clear D. CDR3 length: 14 amino acids. Trimming shortened V by 1 base and J by 6 bases, and 13 bases separated the two germline ends. The germline V gene encodes CDR1 LNHDA and CDR2 SQIVND (reference sequence). For the CDR3, the DNA is TGTGCCAGTAGTATAGCTCCTCACGGAGCCGAGCAGTACTTC. It is translated as CASSIAPHGAEQYF.

Many counts were recorded for this clonotype. The V and J genes are TRBV28 and TRBJ2-1; unclear D gene. The germline V and J ends were trimmed by 6 bases and 0 bases, with 12 bases remaining between them. Germline V gives CDR1 MDHEN, CDR2 SYDVKM. CDR3 length: 15 amino acids. In DNA form, the CDR3 reads TGTGCCAGCAGGGTGGACCGGAGCTCCTACAATGAGCAGTTCTTC. This encodes CASRVDRSSYNEQFF.

This clonotype has ten or more counts. This chain links TRBV9 with TRBJ1-1; D remains unclear. There are 13 residues in the CDR3. V dropped 0 bases and J dropped 1 base, with 4 bases sitting between them. Germline V CDR1 and CDR2: SGDLS, YYNGEE. CDR3 residues: CASSVVSNTEAFF. The CDR3 bases are TGTGCCAGCAGCGTAGTGTCGAACACTGAAGCTTTCTTT.

This clonotype occurred many times. The chain carries TRBV27 and TRBJ2-7, with a possible D match to TRBD1 (5 bases). CDR3 length: 14 amino acids. V was pared by 7 bases and J by 1 base, with 14 bases between. Germline V gene data show CDR1 as MNHEY and CDR2 as SMNVEV (reference sequence). The CDR3 DNA follows: TGTGCCAGCATGCAGGGCATAAAGTCCTACGAGCAGTACTTC. This encodes CASMQGIKSYEQYF.

J is TRBJ2-7 and V is TRBV6-5; tentatively, D is TRBD1 or TRBD2 (5 bases each). Germline V lookup: CDR1 MNHEY, CDR2 SVGAGI. V was pared by 2 bases and J by 4 bases, with 21 bases between. This CDR3 comprises 17 residues. The CDR3 region has the DNA TGTGCCAGCAGTTACGCCCTCGGGGCCCGACTCCCATACGAGCAGTACTTC. Translated, it gives CASSYALGARLPYEQYF.

At least ten counts were recorded for this clonotype. The chain has TRBV20-1 and TRBJ2-7; no firm D call. CDR1 DFQATT and CDR2 SNEGSKA come from the germline V gene (reference sequence). The CDR3 runs 14 residues. V was trimmed by 5 bases and J by 2 bases, leaving 16 bases between them. This chain's CDR3 is CSAYQEFLTYEQYF. CDR3 sequence (DNA): TGCAGTGCTTACCAGGAGTTCCTAACCTACGAGCAGTACTTC.

This clonotype has ten or more counts. The V and J genes are TRBV28 and TRBJ1-2, with a weak D call TRBD1 (6 bases). The germline V and J ends were trimmed by 4 bases and 4 bases, with 13 bases remaining between them. From germline, CDR1 is MDHEN and CDR2 SYDVKM. This CDR3 has 14 amino acids. CDR3: CASSSRTDSYGYTF. The DNA of the CDR3 is TGTGCCAGCAGTTCAAGGACAGATAGCTATGGCTACACCTTC.

In its sample, this clonotype was seen a few times. A much larger clone sits a single nucleotide away, making a read error possible. The chain carries TRBV7-2 and TRBJ2-7, with 8 bases identical to TRBD1. This CDR3 contains 17 residues. Looked up from germline, CDR1 is SGHTA and CDR2 is FQGNSA. Trimming took 0 bases from V and 7 from J; bases not matched to a gene: 14. The chain's CDR3 is CASSLAPGGRGHNEQYF. In DNA, the CDR3 is TGTGCCAGCAGCTTAGCGCCAGGGGGCAGGGGCCACAATGAGCAGTACTTC. The variable domain in full, completed from reference TRBV7-2 and TRBJ2-7, reads GAGVSQSPSNKVTEKGKDVELRCDPISGHTALYWYRQSLGQGLEFLIYFQGNSAPDKSGLPSDRFSAERTGGSVSTLTIQRTQQEDSAVYLCASSLAPGGRGHNEQYFGPGTRLTVT.

Concerning this clonotype: A single base separates this from a much larger clone, so it may be a read error. This chain connects TRBV7-2 to TRBJ2-2; D might be TRBD2 (5 bases). Germline CDR1 is SGHTA and CDR2 is FQGNSA. The CDR3 totals 13 residues. DNA for the CDR3: TGTGCCAGCAGCTGGATCGTTACCGGGGAGCTGCTTTTT. Protein sequence: CASSWIVTGELLF.

At least ten counts were recorded for this clonotype. The V gene is TRBV12-3 or TRBV12-4, the J gene TRBJ1-5, with 7 bases matching TRBD1. The CDR3 runs 14 residues. The junction had 3 bases not matched to a gene; V was cut back by 6 bases and J by 1 base. In DNA, the CDR3 is TGTGCCAGCAGCGACAGGGCGAGCAATCAGCCCCAGCATTTT. This encodes CASSDRASNQPQHF.

This chain links TRBV28 with TRBJ2-1; 13 bases align to TRBD2. Germline trimming cut 5 bases from V and 10 bases from J; bases unmatched to any gene: 11. Germline V gene sequence: CDR1 MDHEN, CDR2 SYDVKM. The CDR3 sequence is 16 residues long. The CDR3 bases are TGTGCCAGCAGTCTCTGGACTAGCGGGAGACGGAAGGAGCAGTTCTTC. Its translation: CASSLWTSGRRKEQFF.

V usage is TRBV19 and J usage is TRBJ2-7; TRBD1 agrees at 8 bases. Germline V gene lookup returns CDR1 LNHDA and CDR2 SQIVND (reference sequence). There are 15 residues in the CDR3. Losses at the gene ends were 8 bases for V and 0 bases for J; bases not matched to a gene: 9. The CDR3 sequence is CASSTGQASSYEQYF. CDR3 DNA: TGTGCCAGTTCGACGGGACAGGCGAGCTCCTACGAGCAGTACTTC.

The count of this clonotype is one. This chain links TRBV10-2 with TRBJ1-2; D possibly corresponds to TRBD1 (5 bases). Trimming shortened V by 4 bases and J by 4 bases, and 13 bases separated the two germline ends. CDR1 is WSHSY, CDR2 SAAADI, per germline. This CDR3 spans 14 amino acids. The CDR3 nucleotides are TGCGCCAGCAGTGCTGGGGAGGGGACCTATGGCTACACCTTC. Its translation: CASSAGEGTYGYTF.

This clonotype was detected only a few times. One base away lies a much larger clone, so this may be a sequencing read error. The missing conserved phenylalanine or tryptophan at the end of this CDR3 makes a read error likely. The chain uses TRBV6-1 and TRBJ2-5; D could derive from TRBD1 or TRBD2 (5 bases each). Germline CDR1 and CDR2: MNHNS and SASEGT. V was pared by 6 bases and J by 3 bases, with 17 bases between. This CDR3 region has 15 residues. The CDR3 nucleotides are TGTGCCAGCAGGGCCCTCCGGGGCAGGGAAGAGACCCAGTACCTC. Protein: CASRALRGREETQYL.

This clonotype has a count of ten or more. CDR3 residues: CASSGTVFYNRQRRLTYEQYF. CDR3 nucleotide sequence: TGTGCCAGCAGTGGAACCGTCTTCTATAATAGACAGAGAAGACTTACCTACGAGCAGTACTTC. The rearrangement joins TRBV6-2 or TRBV6-3 to TRBJ2-7, with a tentative D call TRBD1 (5 bases). This CDR3 has 21 residues. The germline V gene has CDR1 MNHEY and CDR2 SVGEGT. The V end lost 5 bases, the J end lost 2 bases, and 34 bases lay between the germline ends.

The V and J genes are TRBV7-9 and TRBJ2-4; either TRBD1 or TRBD2 may fit D (5 bases each). CDR3 length: 18 residues. The V gene's germline CDR1 is SEHNR and CDR2 FQNEAQ (reference sequence). With 5 bases removed from V and 0 bases from J, the gap between germline ends came to 20 bases. The CDR3 here is CASSLIKRGSIAKNIQYF. CDR3 bases: TGTGCCAGCAGCCTCATAAAGAGGGGCTCTATAGCCAAAAACATTCAGTACTTC.

Ten or more counts support this clonotype. The chain combines TRBV12-5 with TRBJ1-5; 11 positions match TRBD1. V trimming: 6 bases; J trimming: 7 bases; junction bases outside the gene matches: 8. The germline CDR1 and CDR2 sequences are LGHNT and FRNRAP. The length of the CDR3 is 15 residues. CDR3 residues: CASGARTGGDQPQHF. In DNA, the CDR3 is TGTGCTAGTGGAGCCAGGACAGGGGGCGACCAGCCCCAGCATTTT.

This clonotype occurred many times. The gene calls are TRBV5-5 and TRBJ1-2, with 7 positions matching TRBD1. The junction had 8 bases not matched to a gene; V was cut back by 0 bases and J by 6 bases. The germline V gene encodes CDR1 SGHKS and CDR2 YYEKEE (reference sequence). The CDR3 has 15 residues. The CDR3 region is CASSLAGGPVDGYTF. As DNA, the CDR3 is TGTGCCAGCAGCTTGGCAGGGGGACCTGTTGATGGCTACACCTTC.

This clonotype has ten or more counts. This chain uses TRBV6-1 with TRBJ1-5, with D possibly matching TRBD1 (5 bases). V was pared by 4 bases and J by 7 bases, with 11 bases between. The CDR3 has 13 residues. Germline V gene data show CDR1 as MNHNS and CDR2 as SASEGT. CDR3 loop: CASSAQGMQPQHF. CDR3 nucleotide sequence: TGTGCCAGCAGTGCCCAGGGTATGCAGCCCCAGCATTTT.

The chain is built from TRBV7-3 and TRBJ2-3, with D maybe TRBD2 (7 bases). This CDR3 has 16 residues. Trimming shortened V by 4 bases and J by 5 bases, and 19 bases separated the two germline ends. The germline V gene encodes CDR1 SGHTA and CDR2 FQGTGA. CDR3 loop: CASSSISGGGGDTQYF. CDR3 coding DNA: TGTGCCAGCAGCTCCATTAGCGGAGGGGGGGGAGATACGCAGTATTTT.

This clonotype was found many times. The chain recombines TRBV15 with TRBJ1-1, with D unclear. The germline V gene encodes CDR1 LNHNV and CDR2 YYDKDF (reference sequence). Trimming shortened V by 4 bases and J by 1 base, and 10 bases separated the two germline ends. This CDR3 is built from 14 residues. The CDR3 protein is CATSTDVGNTEAFF. CDR3 in DNA: TGTGCCACCAGCACAGACGTAGGGAACACTGAAGCTTTCTTT. Based on the CDR3 plus reference TRBV15 and TRBJ1-1, the full variable domain is DAMVIQNPRYQVTQFGKPVTLSCSQTLNHNVMYWYQQKSSQAPKLLFHYYDKDFNNEADTPDNFQSRRPNTSFCFLDIRSPGLGDTAMYLCATSTDVGNTEAFFGQGTRLTVV.

A few counts support this clonotype. The chain joins TRBV25-1 to TRBJ1-1, with unresolved D. CDR1 and CDR2 (germline): MGHDK, SYGVNS. This CDR3 contains 14 residues. Between the trimmed V and J ends, which lost 3 bases and 5 bases, there was a span of 13 bases. CDR3 bases: TGTGCCAGCAGTGATGGCCAGGTGAGGACTGAAGCTTTCTTT. It is translated as CASSDGQVRTEAFF.

This clonotype appeared many times. The chain employs TRBV27 and TRBJ1-2; a weak D match, TRBD1 (6 bases). Per the germline V gene, CDR1 is MNHEY and CDR2 is SMNVEV (reference sequence). The CDR3 has 13 amino acids. V lost 5 bases to trimming and J lost 6 bases, with 13 bases between them. CDR3 DNA sequence: TGTGCCAGCAGTCCCGGACAGCTAAATGGCTACACCTTC. Its translation: CASSPGQLNGYTF.

This clonotype has only a few counts. The chain has TRBV11-2 and TRBJ1-2; TRBD1 might be the D (5 bases). Germline V gene sequence: CDR1 SGHAT, CDR2 FQNNGV. With 5 bases removed from V and 6 bases from J, the gap between germline ends came to 13 bases. The CDR3 totals 13 residues. The CDR3 region is CASSRDSRNGYTF. In DNA form, the CDR3 reads TGTGCCAGCAGCCGCGACAGTCGGAATGGCTACACCTTC.

This clonotype has ten or more counts. V and J are TRBV12-3 or TRBV12-4 and TRBJ1-5; TRBD1 matches at 10 bases. Trimming cost V 5 bases and J 1 base; bases outside gene matches: 11. The CDR3 runs 18 residues. CDR3 in amino acids: CASSPGQGKVKSNQPQHF. In nucleotides, the CDR3 is TGTGCCAGCAGTCCGGGACAGGGGAAGGTGAAGAGCAATCAGCCCCAGCATTTT.

This clonotype was picked up one time. The chain employs TRBV20-1 and TRBJ2-3; 9 bases map to TRBD2. The CDR3 has 14 residues. Germline-derived CDR1 and CDR2 are DFQATT and SNEGSKA (reference sequence). Trimming at V came to 3 bases and at J to 9 bases, leaving 10 bases not matched to a gene. The CDR3 region is CSASAGGPTGTQYF. In nucleotides, the CDR3 is TGCAGTGCTAGTGCGGGGGGGCCCACGGGGACGCAGTATTTT.

This clonotype was seen a handful of times. V gene TRBV16 combines with J gene TRBJ1-4; TRBD1 agrees at 7 bases. The trim removed 5 bases at V and 4 bases at J, leaving 10 bases unmatched. This CDR3 contains 16 residues. Germline V gives CDR1 KGHSY, CDR2 FQNENV. CDR3 sequence reads: CASSLAGTANNEKLFF. As DNA, the CDR3 is TGTGCCAGCAGCTTGGCCGGGACAGCTAATAATGAAAAACTGTTTTTT.

J is TRBJ2-1 and V is TRBV20-1; TRBD2 aligns across 8 bases. Germline V gene lookup returns CDR1 DFQATT and CDR2 SNEGSKA (reference sequence). CDR3 size: 17 residues. V dropped 1 base and J dropped 4; count of bases not matched to a gene: 12. The CDR3 DNA reads TGCAGTGCTAGAGGATTTGCGGGAGGACGGATGTACAATGAGCAGTTCTTC. It translates to CSARGFAGGRMYNEQFF.

This clonotype occurred a few times. The V and J genes are TRBV2 and TRBJ2-7; no clear D. CDR1 and CDR2 (germline): SNHLY, FYNNEI. V lost 4 bases to trimming and J lost 2 bases, with 6 bases between them. This CDR3 has 12 residues. This chain's CDR3 is CASSGETYEQYF. The CDR3 nucleotides are TGTGCCAGCAGTGGAGAGACCTACGAGCAGTACTTC.